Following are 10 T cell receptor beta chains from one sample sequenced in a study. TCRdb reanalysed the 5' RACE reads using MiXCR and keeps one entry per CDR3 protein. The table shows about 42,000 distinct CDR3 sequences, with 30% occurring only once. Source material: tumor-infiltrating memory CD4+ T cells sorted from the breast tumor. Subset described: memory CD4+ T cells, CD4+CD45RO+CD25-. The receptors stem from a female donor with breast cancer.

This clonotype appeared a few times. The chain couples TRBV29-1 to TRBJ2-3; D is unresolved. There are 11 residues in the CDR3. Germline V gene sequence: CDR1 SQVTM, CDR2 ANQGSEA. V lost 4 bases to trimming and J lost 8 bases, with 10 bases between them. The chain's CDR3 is CSVGRATTQYF. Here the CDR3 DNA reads TGCAGCGTTGGTAGGGCTACTACGCAGTATTTT.

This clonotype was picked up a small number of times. CDR3 DNA sequence: TGTGCCAGCAGCCAAGAGTTCCAGACTAGCACAGATACGCAGTATTTT. It is translated as CASSQEFQTSTDTQYF. V usage is TRBV4-2 and J usage is TRBJ2-3, with D hard to call. The V and J ends lost 0 bases and 0 bases respectively, with 10 bases between them. CDR1 is LGHNA and CDR2 is YNFKEQ in the germline V gene. This CDR3 region has 16 residues.

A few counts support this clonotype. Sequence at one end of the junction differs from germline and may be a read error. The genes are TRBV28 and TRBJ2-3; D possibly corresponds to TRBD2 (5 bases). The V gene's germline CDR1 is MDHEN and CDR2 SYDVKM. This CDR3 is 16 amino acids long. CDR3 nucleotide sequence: TGTGCCAGCAGTCCTAACAAAGCGGCAGGCACGGATACGCAGTATTTT. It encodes CASSPNKAAGTDTQYF.

CDR3 loop: CASTYPRQGDTDTQYF. CDR3 nucleotides: TGTGCCAGCACCTACCCGAGACAGGGGGACACAGATACGCAGTATTTT. V gene TRBV28 combines with J gene TRBJ2-3; 9 bases match TRBD1. V was pared by 7 bases and J by 2 bases, with 10 bases of the junction left unmatched. CDR3 length: 16 residues. The germline V gene encodes CDR1 MDHEN and CDR2 SYDVKM.

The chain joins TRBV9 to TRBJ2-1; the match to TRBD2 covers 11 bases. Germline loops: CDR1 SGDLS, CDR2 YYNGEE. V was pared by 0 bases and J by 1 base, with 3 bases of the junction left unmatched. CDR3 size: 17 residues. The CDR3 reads CASSVAGLAESYNEQFF. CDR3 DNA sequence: TGTGCCAGCAGCGTAGCGGGACTAGCGGAATCCTACAATGAGCAGTTCTTC.

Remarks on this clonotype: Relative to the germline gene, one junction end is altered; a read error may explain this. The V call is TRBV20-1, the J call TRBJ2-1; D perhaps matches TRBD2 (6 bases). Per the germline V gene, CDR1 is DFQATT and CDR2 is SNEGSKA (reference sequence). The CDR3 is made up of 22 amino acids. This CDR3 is CSARLSLSRDSGPLYVYSEQFF. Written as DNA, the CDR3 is TGCAGTGCTAGACTTAGTTTAAGCCGGGACTCTGGGCCACTCTACGTCTACAGTGAGCAGTTCTTC.

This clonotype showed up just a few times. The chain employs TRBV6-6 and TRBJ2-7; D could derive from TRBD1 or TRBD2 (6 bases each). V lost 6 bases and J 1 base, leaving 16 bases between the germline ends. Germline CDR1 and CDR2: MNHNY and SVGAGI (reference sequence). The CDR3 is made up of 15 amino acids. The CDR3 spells CASSRLGGSSYEQYF. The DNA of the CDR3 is TGTGCCAGCAGCCGCCTGGGGGGCAGTTCCTACGAGCAGTACTTC.

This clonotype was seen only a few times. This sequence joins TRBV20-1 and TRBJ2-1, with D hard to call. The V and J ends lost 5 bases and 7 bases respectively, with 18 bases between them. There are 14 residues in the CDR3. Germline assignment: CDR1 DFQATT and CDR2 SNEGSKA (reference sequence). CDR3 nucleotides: TGCAGTGCTCCTACAGAGAGCAAGTTGAATGAGCAGTTCTTC. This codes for CSAPTESKLNEQFF.

CDR3 residues: CATSRGEYRYEQYF. The CDR3, as DNA: TGTGCCACCAGCAGAGGGGAGTATCGCTACGAGCAGTACTTC. The gene calls are TRBV15 and TRBJ2-7; tentatively, D is TRBD2 (5 bases). Germline V lookup: CDR1 LNHNV, CDR2 YYDKDF (reference sequence). This CDR3 contains 14 residues. Trimming took 1 base from V and 3 from J, leaving 10 bases between them.

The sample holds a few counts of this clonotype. CDR3: CASSKTSVTSGESNTGELFF. Written as DNA, the CDR3 is TGTGCCAGCAGCAAAACTAGCGTGACTAGCGGGGAATCGAACACCGGGGAGCTGTTTTTT. J is TRBJ2-2 and V is TRBV6-6; the match to TRBD2 covers 11 bases. After removal of 6 bases from V and 0 bases from J, the junction contained 15 bases not matched to a gene. Germline V gene data show CDR1 as MNHNY and CDR2 as SVGAGI (reference sequence). The CDR3 has 20 amino acids.